This passage covers 5 T cell receptor beta chains from one sample sequenced in a study of technical replicates of blood from several donors. This table comes from immunoSEQ multiplex PCR, and its TCRdb copy is limited to in-frame clones, with some not included. The sample yields roughly 70,000 clones, roughly 94% seen once. The sample comprised T cells isolated from PBMCs. Receptors were obtained from a human donor in good health.

This clone was seen a few times. The chain has TRBV19 and TRBJ1-5, with a tentative D call TRBD1 (5 bases). The CDR3 loop spans 13 amino acids. The V gene lost 7 bases and the J gene lost 1 base, with 8 bases spanning the gap. Germline CDR1 is LNHDA and CDR2 is SQIVND (reference sequence). The chain's CDR3 is CASKGLSNQPQHF. The CDR3, as DNA: TGTGCCAGTAAGGGGCTCAGCAATCAGCCCCAGCATTTT.

The J gene is TRBJ2-1, the V gene TRBV11-3, with TRBD2 matching over 8 bases. The ends lost 1 base at V and 5 bases at J; junction bases unmatched: 7. Germline assignment: CDR1 SGHNT and CDR2 YENEEA. This CDR3 spans 16 amino acids. In DNA form, the CDR3 reads TGTGCCAGCAGCTTAGGGGCGGGAGGACCAGACAATGAGCAGTTCTTC. Protein sequence: CASSLGAGGPDNEQFF.

The chain recombines TRBV6-5 with TRBJ2-1, with 8 bases that match TRBD1. The CDR3 runs to 16 residues. The germline V gene has CDR1 MNHEY and CDR2 SVGAGI. V was pared by 0 bases and J by 8 bases, with 9 bases of the junction left unmatched. CDR3 in amino acids: CASSYSRDRRVDEQFF. CDR3 nucleotides: TGTGCCAGCAGTTACTCCCGGGACAGGAGGGTGGATGAGCAGTTCTTC.

The chain couples TRBV7-3 to TRBJ2-5; 8 bases agree with TRBD1. The CDR3 length is 15 residues. Trimming cost V 1 base and J 9 bases; bases outside gene matches: 10. Germline assignment: CDR1 SGHTA and CDR2 FQGTGA. CDR3 coding DNA: TGTGCCAGCAGCTTAAGCGGACAGGGACGCTTCTCCCAGTACTTC. Translation gives CASSLSGQGRFSQYF.

The chain carries TRBV4-3 and TRBJ2-2; perhaps TRBD2 as D (6 bases). There are 16 residues in the CDR3. Trimming pared 1 base from V and 0 bases from J, leaving 9 bases between. Germline loops: CDR1 LGHNA, CDR2 YSLEER. The CDR3 nucleotides read TGCGCCAGCAGCCAAGGAACGGGAGCGAACACCGGGGAGCTGTTTTTT. Residues: CASSQGTGANTGELFF.